The source of this T cell receptor beta chain is a study of blood T cell repertoires in COVID-19. Background on the study: Researchers got acute and convalescent COVID-19 samples from the United States, Italy and Spain. PBMCs, B-cell-depleted T cells, or T cells provided the cDNA or gDNA that made up the material.

TCRdb keeps only in-frame clones here, not all; method: immunoSEQ multiplex PCR. The table lists some 200,000 clones, around 84% of them singletons, with more than 14% in the top ten. Seattle patients were enrolled during active infection and followed longitudinally. Germline values: CDR1 ENHRY, CDR2 SYGVKD. The V gene end was trimmed by 6 bases and the J gene end by 5 bases; junction bases not matched to a gene: 6. This CDR3 spans 14 amino acids. The rearrangement links TRBV10-3 to TRBJ2-7; TRBD2 aligns across 11 bases. The sample was peripheral blood. This sequence originates from a woman aged 65 to 85 with COVID-19, enrolled during active disease. This CDR3 is CAISLTSGSNEQYF. The CDR3 DNA sequence: TGTGCCATCAGCCTAACTAGCGGGAGTAACGAGCAGTACTTC.